One TCR beta chain is described in this entry. This sample is drawn from a study of shared clonotypes between healthy human individuals. CDR1 and CDR2 from the germline V gene are MGHRA and YSYEKL. The length of the CDR3 is 16 residues. V was shortened by 3 bases and J by 3 bases, with 18 bases between the two germline ends. TCRdb keeps only in-frame clones here, not all; method: immunoSEQ multiplex PCR. The data contain roughly 2.1 million clones, about 92% of them singletons. The naive CD8 subset, CD45RO-negative cells positively selected for CCR7, excluded terminally differentiated effector memory CD45RA+ cells.

Sequencing was done on a sample of naive CD8+ T cells from PBMCs. The clonotype originates from a man aged 18 to 29 in good health. Some clones in this sample may be carry-over from other donors' samples. The chain couples TRBV4-1 to TRBJ2-7, with D possibly TRBD2 on 6 matching bases. CDR3 region: CASSQHPGTVNYEQYF. CDR3 DNA sequence: TGCGCCAGCAGCCAGCACCCCGGGACTGTTAACTACGAGCAGTACTTC.